This TCR beta chain was obtained from a study of blood T cell repertoires in COVID-19. For the study at large: T cells, B-cell-depleted T cells, or PBMCs supplied cDNA or gDNA.

The data were produced by immunoSEQ multiplex PCR, yet TCRdb's version contains in-frame clones alone and is incomplete. The sample lists some 100,000 clones; 88% were seen once. CDR1 and CDR2 from the germline V gene are MNHEY and SMNVEV (reference sequence). The CDR3 runs 14 residues. V was cut by 4 bases and J by 2 bases, with 9 bases left in between. Sequencing used peripheral blood. This sequence was found in a woman aged 80 or older with active COVID-19. The genes are TRBV27 and TRBJ1-3, with D maybe TRBD1 (5 bases). This chain's CDR3 is CASSSGLPGNTIYF. The CDR3 DNA follows: TGTGCCAGCAGTTCGGGACTCCCTGGAAACACCATATATTTT.